This section outlines one T cell receptor (beta chain) sequence together with its context. This sample was taken from a study of blood T cell repertoires in COVID-19. Study information: Whether acute or convalescent, the COVID-19 samples came from the United States, Italy and Spain. Nucleic acid was either cDNA or gDNA, and it came from T cells, B-cell-depleted T cells, or PBMCs.

Original methodology: Reference gene primer amplification gave nucleated cell count estimates. Some clones are missing from TCRdb's copy, which holds only in-frame ones; the method was immunoSEQ multiplex PCR. That table supplies the V and J calls and clone size; D and trimming were determined from the DNA. The sample has some 210,000 clones, about four fifths seen once. The CDR3 is made up of 15 amino acids. V lost 7 bases and J lost 4, with 17 bases in between. Looked up from germline, CDR1 is MNHEY and CDR2 is SMNVEV (reference sequence). The sequenced material came from peripheral blood. This chain joins TRBV27 and TRBJ2-1; possible D gene TRBD2, 5 bases. The origin of this receptor is a woman in her forties with acute or convalescent COVID-19. CDR3 protein: CASTLGRAEYNEQFF. DNA for the CDR3: TGTGCCAGCACCCTAGGGCGGGCCGAATACAATGAGCAGTTCTTC.